Below are 16 T cell receptor beta chains sequenced from a single sample in a study of CD8 T cells in Susac syndrome. A quantity of about 0.5 to 1 ug RNA underwent reverse transcription using random hexamers. Via MiXCR, TCRdb re-called the immunoSEQ multiplex PCR reads, giving one row per CDR3 protein. The sample has over 150,000 distinct CDR3 sequences; around 95% are singletons. The sequencing sample was made of CD4+ T cells from PBMCs. These receptor sequences come from a human donor with Susac syndrome.

V usage is TRBV12-3 or TRBV12-4 and J usage is TRBJ1-2; D not resolved. This CDR3 region has 13 residues. The germline V and J ends were trimmed by 3 bases and 6 bases, with 11 bases remaining between them. The CDR3 loop reads CASSFPNTNGYTF. Written as DNA, the CDR3 is TGTGCCAGCAGTTTCCCCAATACCAATGGCTACACCTTC.

The J gene is TRBJ2-7, the V gene TRBV28; D perhaps matches TRBD1 (6 bases). CDR1 is MDHEN, CDR2 SYDVKM, per germline. Trimming removed 3 bases from V and 4 bases from J, with 10 bases in between. The CDR3 spans 13 residues. The CDR3 spells CASSLTGRYEQYF. The CDR3 DNA sequence: TGTGCCAGCAGTTTGACAGGTCGGTACGAGCAGTACTTC.

The V call is TRBV5-1, the J call TRBJ1-1; D is perhaps TRBD1 (5 bases). The CDR3 has 13 residues. Germline loops: CDR1 SGHRS, CDR2 YFSETQ. The V gene lost 2 bases and the J gene lost 8 bases, with 13 bases spanning the gap. The CDR3 nucleotides are TGCGCCAGCAGCTTCGGACACTCTGCGGAAGCTTTCTTT. It yields the protein CASSFGHSAEAFF. The full variable domain, with the rest looked up from reference TRBV5-1 and TRBJ1-1, is KAGVTQTPRYLIKTRGQQVTLSCSPISGHRSVSWYQQTPGQGLQFLFEYFSETQRNKGNFPGRFSGRQFSNSRSEMNVSTLELGDSALYLCASSFGHSAEAFFGQGTRLTVV.

In its sample, this clonotype was seen once. V gene TRBV6-5 combines with J gene TRBJ2-5; 9 bases are a match to TRBD1. CDR1 and CDR2 (germline): MNHEY, SVGAGI. The J segment lost 5 bases and the V segment lost 6 bases, leaving 1 base of the junction unmatched. The CDR3 is 12 amino acids. As DNA, the CDR3 is TGTGCCAGCAGGGGACAGGGCGAGACCCAGTACTTC. Its protein product is CASRGQGETQYF.

The chain has TRBV6-2 or TRBV6-3 and TRBJ2-5; 13 bases map to TRBD2. V gave up 2 bases and J gave up 4 bases; unmatched junction bases: 16. Per the germline V gene, CDR1 is MNHEY and CDR2 is SVGEGT. This CDR3 region has 20 residues. CDR3 sequence reads: CASSYTSGTSGTTGGETQYF. DNA for the CDR3: TGTGCCAGCAGTTACACCTCCGGGACTAGCGGGACCACCGGGGGAGAGACCCAGTACTTC.

J is TRBJ1-2 and V is TRBV29-1; D remains ambiguous. The CDR3 spans 15 residues. Germline V gene sequence: CDR1 SQVTM, CDR2 ANQGSEA. The germline V and J ends were trimmed by 6 bases and 4 bases, with 21 bases remaining between them. Here the CDR3 reads CSVPRGGLGSYGYTF. Written as DNA, the CDR3 is TGCAGCGTCCCCCGGGGAGGGCTGGGCAGCTATGGCTACACCTTC.

The J gene is TRBJ2-1, the V gene TRBV30, with D hard to call. The V and J ends lost 7 bases and 5 bases respectively, with 21 bases between them. The CDR3 runs to 15 residues. CDR1 is GTSNPN and CDR2 is SVGIG in the germline V gene (reference sequence). Here the CDR3 reads CAYDRPPMLDNEQFF. CDR3 DNA sequence: TGTGCCTACGACCGACCGCCAATGCTCGACAATGAGCAGTTCTTC.

J is TRBJ1-5 and V is TRBV12-3 or TRBV12-4; D is uncertain. This CDR3 is built from 13 residues. Trimming removed 6 bases from V and 0 bases from J, with 6 bases in between. CDR3: CASRENSNQPQHF. The CDR3 DNA reads TGTGCCAGCAGGGAGAATAGCAATCAGCCCCAGCATTTT.

V is TRBV6-5 and J is TRBJ2-6; 7 bases align to TRBD1. CDR1 and CDR2 (germline): MNHEY, SVGAGI. This CDR3 is 14 amino acids long. V was pared by 5 bases and J by 12 bases, with 10 bases of the junction left unmatched. CDR3 in DNA: TGTGCCAGCAGTCTTCGAACAGGGGACGGCGTCCTGACTTTC. Amino acids: CASSLRTGDGVLTF.

The chain carries TRBV5-4 and TRBJ2-3; D unresolved. CDR3 size: 14 residues. CDR1 SGHNT and CDR2 YYREEE come from the germline V gene (reference sequence). Trimming cost V 3 bases and J 4 bases, with 12 bases left between them. CDR3 loop: CASSSETGADTQYF. CDR3 sequence (DNA): TGTGCCAGCAGCTCTGAGACCGGCGCAGATACGCAGTATTTT.

The chain uses TRBV3-1 and TRBJ2-7; tentative D call: TRBD1 (6 bases). Trimming removed 5 bases from V and 2 bases from J, with 13 bases in between. The CDR3 is 14 residues long. The germline gives CDR1 LGHDT, CDR2 YNNKEL (reference sequence). CDR3: CASSNDHRAYEQYF. CDR3 nucleotide sequence: TGTGCCAGCAGCAACGACCACAGGGCCTACGAGCAGTACTTC.

The genes are TRBV29-1 and TRBJ1-5, with D possibly matching TRBD1 (5 bases). This CDR3 region has 15 residues. Trimming left V 5 bases short and J 5 bases short, with 19 bases between. The germline gives CDR1 SQVTM, CDR2 ANQGSEA. CDR3: CSVLETDRTDQPQHF. The CDR3 nucleotides are TGCAGCGTTTTAGAAACAGACAGAACGGATCAGCCCCAGCATTTT. Full variable domain (rest looked up from reference TRBV29-1 and TRBJ1-5): SAVISQKPSRDICQRGTSLTIQCQVDSQVTMMFWYRQQPGQSLTLIATANQGSEATYESGFVIDKFPISRPNLTFSTLTVSNMSPEDSSIYLCSVLETDRTDQPQHFGDGTRLSIL.

J is TRBJ2-1 and V is TRBV12-3 or TRBV12-4; 12 nucleotides match TRBD1. The ends lost 3 bases at V and 9 bases at J; junction bases unmatched: 6. The CDR3 is made up of 15 amino acids. Here the CDR3 reads CASSLGDRGLGEQFF. CDR3 DNA sequence: TGTGCCAGCAGTTTGGGGGACAGGGGGCTAGGTGAGCAGTTCTTC.

V is TRBV30 and J is TRBJ1-5; no clear D gene. V shed 3 bases and J shed 3 bases, with 12 bases lying between them. The germline V gene encodes CDR1 GTSNPN and CDR2 SVGIG (reference sequence). This CDR3 has 14 residues. Here the CDR3 DNA reads TGTGCCTGGAGGGAGGACGGAATCAATCAGCCCCAGCATTTT. As protein: CAWREDGINQPQHF.

This chain uses TRBV2 with TRBJ2-1; maybe TRBD2 (6 bases). V lost 2 bases, J lost 3 bases, and 11 bases lay in between. CDR1 and CDR2 from the germline V gene are SNHLY and FYNNEI. The CDR3 sequence is 15 residues long. CDR3 sequence: CASSELAYGYNEQFF. For the CDR3, the DNA is TGTGCCAGCAGTGAACTAGCGTATGGCTACAATGAGCAGTTCTTC.

The chain has TRBV30 and TRBJ2-1, with 13 bases matching TRBD2. The CDR3 sequence is 18 residues long. V dropped 2 bases and J dropped 0; count of bases not matched to a gene: 7. Looked up from germline, CDR1 is GTSNPN and CDR2 is SVGIG (reference sequence). This CDR3 reads CAWSPGLAGTSSYNEQFF. CDR3 DNA: TGTGCCTGGAGTCCGGGACTAGCGGGAACGAGCTCCTACAATGAGCAGTTCTTC. The full variable domain, rest sourced from reference TRBV30 and TRBJ2-1, is SQTIHQWPATLVQPVGSPLSLECTVEGTSNPNLYWYRQAAGRGLQLLFYSVGIGQISSEVPQNLSASRPQDRQFILSSKKLLLSDSGFYLCAWSPGLAGTSSYNEQFFGPGTRLTVL.